Presented here are 10 T cell receptor beta chains from one specimen sequenced in a study of T cell repertoires in cytomegalovirus infection. Each CDR3 protein gets one entry after TCRdb re-called the reads with MiXCR. Of 680,000 or so distinct CDR3 sequences listed, under 40% were seen once; the top ten hold around 2.6%. The source material was PBMCs. The receptors shown here come from a human donor in good health (CMV status not recorded). Some clones in this sample may be carry-over from other donors' samples.

The chain couples TRBV2 to TRBJ2-3; a possible D gene is TRBD1 (5 bases). This CDR3 has 16 amino acids. Trimming removed 7 bases at V and 0 bases at J, with 17 bases between. Germline lookup yields CDR1 SNHLY and CDR2 FYNNEI. CDR3: CASTQGVRTSTDTQYF. CDR3 DNA: TGTGCCAGCACCCAAGGGGTCAGAACTAGCACAGATACGCAGTATTTT.

The chain employs TRBV7-8 and TRBJ1-1, with a tentative D call TRBD1 (5 bases). This CDR3 has 17 amino acids. V lost 1 base and J 1 base, leaving 16 bases between the germline ends. Looked up from germline, CDR1 is SGHVS and CDR2 is FQNEAQ. CDR3 sequence (DNA): TGTGCCAGCAGCTTAGGAACAGGTACGCAAAGGAACACTGAAGCTTTCTTT. This sequence encodes CASSLGTGTQRNTEAFF.

The V and J genes are TRBV20-1 and TRBJ1-3; 7 bases map to TRBD1. V lost 5 bases to trimming and J lost 4 bases; unmatched junction nucleotides: 14. Germline-derived CDR1 and CDR2 are DFQATT and SNEGSKA (reference sequence). The CDR3 extends over 16 amino acids. CDR3 sequence (DNA): TGCAGTGCTTCACCCATCGACAGGGAGAACGGAAACACCATATATTTT. Translating it yields CSASPIDRENGNTIYF.

This clonotype appeared a single time. The chain joins TRBV28 to TRBJ2-7; a weak D match, TRBD2 (5 bases). Germline-derived CDR1 and CDR2 are MDHEN and SYDVKM. V gave up 6 bases and J gave up 3 bases, with 12 bases separating them. The CDR3 spans 13 residues. DNA for the CDR3: TGTGCCAGCAGAACCTCGGGGTTCTACGAGCAGTACTTC. Protein sequence: CASRTSGFYEQYF.

The V gene is TRBV6-1, the J gene TRBJ2-7, with D maybe TRBD2 (6 bases). Between the trimmed V and J ends, which lost 6 bases and 0 bases, there was a span of 12 bases. The CDR3 length is 14 residues. CDR1 and CDR2 (germline): MNHNS, SASEGT. CDR3 residues: CASRTSGLSYEQYF. The CDR3, as DNA: TGTGCCAGCAGGACAAGCGGGCTCTCCTACGAGCAGTACTTC.

The gene calls are TRBV5-5 and TRBJ1-4; D remains ambiguous. There are 13 residues in the CDR3. V lost 2 bases and J lost 4, with 6 bases in between. CDR1 is SGHKS, CDR2 YYEKEE, per germline (reference sequence). DNA for the CDR3: TGTGCCAGCAGCTTAAGCTATAATGAAAAACTGTTTTTT. The encoded protein is CASSLSYNEKLFF.

This clonotype was detected ten times or more. The rearrangement links TRBV11-2 to TRBJ2-7; D gene ambiguous. Germline loops: CDR1 SGHAT, CDR2 FQNNGV. V shed 5 bases and J shed 2 bases, with 13 bases lying between them. The CDR3 runs to 14 residues. Here the CDR3 reads CASSLNVDTYEQYF. The CDR3 bases are TGTGCCAGCAGCCTCAACGTCGATACCTACGAGCAGTACTTC.

This clonotype was counted a few times. This CDR3 reads CASSPILSGKTYEQYF. The DNA for the CDR3 is TGTGCCAGCAGTCCAATTCTTAGCGGGAAGACCTACGAGCAGTACTTC. The chain links TRBV2 to TRBJ2-7; 8 positions agree with TRBD2. Germline assignment: CDR1 SNHLY and CDR2 FYNNEI. The length of the CDR3 is 16 residues. V lost 5 bases, J lost 2 bases, and 11 bases stayed unmatched.

This rearrangement joins TRBV6-8 to TRBJ2-1; TRBD2 matches at 9 bases. The CDR3 has 15 amino acids. The V gene end was trimmed by 0 bases and the J gene end by 8 bases; junction bases not matched to a gene: 5. Per germline, CDR1 MNHGY and CDR2 SAAAGT. CDR3 protein: CASSYSAGGRDEQFF. The CDR3 DNA reads as TGTGCCAGCAGTTACTCCGCGGGGGGGCGCGATGAGCAGTTCTTC.

About this clonotype: Germline is not matched at one junction end, which may reflect a read error. The chain recombines TRBV7-2 with TRBJ2-7, with 9 bases aligning to TRBD1. The CDR3 is 15 residues long. The germline V gene encodes CDR1 SGHTA and CDR2 FQGNSA. The CDR3 sequence: CDSSQTGGGIYEQYF. The CDR3 nucleotides are TGTGACAGCAGCCAGACAGGGGGGGGGATCTACGAGCAGTACTTC.